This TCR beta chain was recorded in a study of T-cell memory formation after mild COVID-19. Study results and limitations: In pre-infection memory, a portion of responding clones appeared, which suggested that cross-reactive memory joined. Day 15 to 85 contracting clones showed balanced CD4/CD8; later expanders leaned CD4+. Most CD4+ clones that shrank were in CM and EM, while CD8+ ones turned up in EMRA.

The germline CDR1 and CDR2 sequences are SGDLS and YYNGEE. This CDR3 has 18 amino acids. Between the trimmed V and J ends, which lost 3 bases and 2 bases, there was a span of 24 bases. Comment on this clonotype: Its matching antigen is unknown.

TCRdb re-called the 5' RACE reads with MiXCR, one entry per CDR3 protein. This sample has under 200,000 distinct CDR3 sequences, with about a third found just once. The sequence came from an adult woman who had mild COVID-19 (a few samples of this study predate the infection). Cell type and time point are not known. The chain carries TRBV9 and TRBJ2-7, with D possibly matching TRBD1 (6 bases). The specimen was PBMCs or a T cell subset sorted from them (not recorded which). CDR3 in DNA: TGTGCCAGCAGCGCCCGGGACACCCTCCTTTCGGCCCCCTACGAGCAGTACTTC. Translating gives CASSARDTLLSAPYEQYF.